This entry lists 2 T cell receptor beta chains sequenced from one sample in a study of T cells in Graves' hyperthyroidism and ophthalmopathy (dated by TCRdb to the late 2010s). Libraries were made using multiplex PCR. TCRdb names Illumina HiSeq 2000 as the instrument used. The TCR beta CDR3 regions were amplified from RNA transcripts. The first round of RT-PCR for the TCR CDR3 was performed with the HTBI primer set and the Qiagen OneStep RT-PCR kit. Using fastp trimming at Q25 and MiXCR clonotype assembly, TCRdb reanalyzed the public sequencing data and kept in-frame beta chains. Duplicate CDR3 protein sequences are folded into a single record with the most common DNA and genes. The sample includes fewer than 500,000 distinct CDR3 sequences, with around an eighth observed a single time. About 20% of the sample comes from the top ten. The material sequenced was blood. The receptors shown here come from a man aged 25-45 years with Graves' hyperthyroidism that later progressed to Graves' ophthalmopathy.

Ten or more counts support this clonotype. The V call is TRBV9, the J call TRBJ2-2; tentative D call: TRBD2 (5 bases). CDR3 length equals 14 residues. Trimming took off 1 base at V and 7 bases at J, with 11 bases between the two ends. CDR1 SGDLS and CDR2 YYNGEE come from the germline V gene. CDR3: CASSVSGYGGELFF. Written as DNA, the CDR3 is TGTGCCAGCAGCGTAAGCGGCTACGGCGGGGAGCTGTTTTTT.

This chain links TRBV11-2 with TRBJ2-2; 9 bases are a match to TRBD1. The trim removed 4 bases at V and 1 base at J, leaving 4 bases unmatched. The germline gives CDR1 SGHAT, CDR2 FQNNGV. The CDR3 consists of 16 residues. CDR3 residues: CASSSGGQGNTGELFF. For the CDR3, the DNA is TGTGCCAGCAGCTCAGGGGGACAGGGGAACACCGGGGAGCTGTTTTTT.